In its sample, the clone carrying this T cell receptor (beta chain) was seen once. This sample was included in a study of blood T cell repertoires in COVID-19. Study-wide background: COVID-19 samples collected from the United States, Italy and Spain covered acute and convalescent phases. PBMCs, B-cell-depleted T cells, or T cells were the source of the cDNA or gDNA that made up the material.

The V segment lost 3 bases and the J segment 3 bases; nucleotides outside the gene matches: 7. This CDR3 is built from 16 residues. Germline CDR1 and CDR2: MNHEY and SVGAGI. In the study's own analysis: Reference gene primers were amplified, and this amplification served to estimate nucleated cell counts. Data came from immunoSEQ multiplex PCR; TCRdb stores just in-frame clones and leaves some out. V and J calls and clone size are as listed in that table; D and trimming were resolved from the DNA. The repertoire includes 300,000 or so clones, more than 75% of them detected once, and less than 1.6% sits in the top ten.

This sequence originates from a woman aged 35 to 49 who had recovered from COVID-19. This chain joins TRBV6-5 and TRBJ1-2, with TRBD1 matching over 10 bases. Sequencing was done on a sample of peripheral blood. Written as DNA, the CDR3 is TGTGCCAGCAGTTATTCCGGGACAGGGGTGGACTATGGCTACACCTTC. It translates to CASSYSGTGVDYGYTF.